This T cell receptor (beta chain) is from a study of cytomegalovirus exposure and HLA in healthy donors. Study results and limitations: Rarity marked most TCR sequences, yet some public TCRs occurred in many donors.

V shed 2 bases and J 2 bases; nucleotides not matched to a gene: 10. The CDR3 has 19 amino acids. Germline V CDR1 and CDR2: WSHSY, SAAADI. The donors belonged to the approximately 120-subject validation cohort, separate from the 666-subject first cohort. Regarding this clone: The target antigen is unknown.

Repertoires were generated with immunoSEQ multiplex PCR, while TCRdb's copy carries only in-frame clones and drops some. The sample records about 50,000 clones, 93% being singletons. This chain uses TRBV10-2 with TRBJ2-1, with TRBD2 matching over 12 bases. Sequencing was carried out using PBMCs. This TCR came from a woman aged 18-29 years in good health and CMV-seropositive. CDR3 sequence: CASSEGWLAGGLAYNEQFF. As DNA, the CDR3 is TGCGCCAGCAGTGAGGGCTGGCTAGCGGGGGGGCTCGCCTACAATGAGCAGTTCTTC.